The 27 T cell receptor beta chains given below trace back to one sample, sequenced in a study of blood T cell repertoires in COVID-19. Profiling relied on immunoSEQ multiplex PCR, and the TCRdb table lists in-frame clones only, not all of them. The sample has 86,000 or so clones, approximately 79% seen once; the top ten hold around 11%. Specimen: peripheral blood. Receptor source: a man between 65 and 79 years old with acute or convalescent COVID-19.

This chain connects TRBV7-8 to TRBJ1-1, with 12 nucleotides matching TRBD1. J was trimmed by 5 bases and V by 5 bases; bases with no gene match: 6. The germline CDR1 and CDR2 sequences are SGHVS and FQNEAQ. This CDR3 region has 15 residues. The CDR3 reads CASSPGTGGRTEAFF. For the CDR3, the DNA is TGTGCCAGCAGCCCTGGGACAGGGGGCCGTACTGAAGCTTTCTTT.

This chain uses TRBV10-3 with TRBJ2-4; D is possibly TRBD1 (6 bases). The germline gives CDR1 ENHRY, CDR2 SYGVKD. The germline V and J ends were trimmed by 4 bases and 3 bases, with 16 bases remaining between them. The CDR3 covers 16 residues. The CDR3 coding sequence is TGTGCCATCAGTGCGGAAATCCAGGGGAGCAAAAACATTCAGTACTTC. Amino acids: CAISAEIQGSKNIQYF.

The chain joins TRBV19 to TRBJ2-3; D is uncertain. The CDR3 loop spans 13 amino acids. Trimming pared 3 bases from V and 4 bases from J, leaving 8 bases between. The V gene's germline CDR1 is LNHDA and CDR2 SQIVND (reference sequence). This chain's CDR3 is CASSISGPDTQYF. In DNA, the CDR3 is TGTGCCAGTAGTATTTCTGGGCCAGATACGCAGTATTTT.

The J gene is TRBJ2-7, the V gene TRBV11-1; TRBD1 agrees at 7 bases. Per the germline V gene, CDR1 is SGHAT and CDR2 is FQDESV (reference sequence). The CDR3 covers 15 residues. The J segment lost 0 bases and the V segment lost 5 bases, leaving 7 bases of the junction unmatched. CDR3 sequence: CASSPGDSVSYEQYF. CDR3 nucleotides: TGTGCCAGCAGCCCCGGGGACAGCGTCTCCTACGAGCAGTACTTC.

This rearrangement joins TRBV9 to TRBJ1-5; no clear D gene. The V gene lost 3 bases and the J gene lost 7 bases, with 14 bases spanning the gap. This CDR3 is built from 14 residues. CDR1 is SGDLS and CDR2 is YYNGEE in the germline V gene. The CDR3 DNA follows: TGTGCCAGCAGCGCGACCGCGGGAGAACAGCCCCAGCATTTT. It is translated as CASSATAGEQPQHF.

CDR3: CARSGETGGSLYEQYF. Here the CDR3 DNA reads TGTGCCAGAAGCGGAGAGACAGGGGGCTCCCTATACGAGCAGTACTTC. The rearrangement links TRBV5-3 to TRBJ2-7; 10 bases agree with TRBD1. TRBV5-3 is an ORF, with its function uncertain. J was trimmed by 4 bases and V by 4 bases; bases with no gene match: 11. The length of the CDR3 is 16 residues.

The chain recombines TRBV7-9 with TRBJ2-7; maybe TRBD1 (6 bases). The CDR3 loop spans 15 amino acids. Per germline, CDR1 SEHNR and CDR2 FQNEAQ (reference sequence). V lost 5 bases to trimming and J lost 4 bases, with 18 bases between them. CDR3 sequence (DNA): TGTGCCAGCAGCACAACTCGGGACAAGCTTTACGAGCAGTACTTC. Protein product: CASSTTRDKLYEQYF.

The chain joins TRBV3-1 (or the pseudogene TRBV3-2) to TRBJ1-5, with TRBD1 identical over 7 bases. CDR1 and CDR2 from the germline V gene are LGHDT and YNNKEL (reference sequence). There are 15 residues in the CDR3. The V segment lost 1 base and the J segment 4 bases; nucleotides outside the gene matches: 4. The CDR3 region is CASSQGQGENQPQHF. CDR3 nucleotides: TGTGCCAGCAGCCAAGGCCAGGGGGAAAATCAGCCCCAGCATTTT.

The sample holds a few counts of this clone. V and J are TRBV7-6 and TRBJ1-1; 9 nucleotides agree with TRBD1. Per germline, CDR1 SGHVS and CDR2 FNYEAQ. V gave up 5 bases and J gave up 8 bases; unmatched junction bases: 6. The CDR3 loop spans 13 amino acids. The CDR3 protein is CASSLHRGREAFF. The CDR3 bases are TGTGCCAGCAGCCTGCACAGGGGGCGCGAAGCTTTCTTT.

The chain joins TRBV19 to TRBJ1-6; 8 bases match TRBD1. V lost 11 bases and J lost 8; bases outside the gene matches: 11. The CDR3 totals 14 residues. The germline CDR1 and CDR2 sequences are LNHDA and SQIVND (reference sequence). The DNA of the CDR3 is TGTGCCTGGAGGGGGGACAGGTGGTATTCACCCCTCCACTTT. Its protein is CAWRGDRWYSPLHF. Looking up the rest from reference TRBV19 and TRBJ1-6 gives the full variable domain: DGGITQSPKYLFRKEGQNVTLSCEQNLNHDAMYWYRQDPGQGLRLIYYSQIVNDFQKGDIAEGYSVSREKKESFPLTVTSAQKNPTAFYLCAWRGDRWYSPLHFGNGTRLTVT.

The chain carries TRBV5-4 and TRBJ2-5, with 7 bases matching TRBD2. The CDR3 runs to 15 residues. Germline lookup yields CDR1 SGHNT and CDR2 YYREEE (reference sequence). The J segment lost 3 bases and the V segment lost 1 base, leaving 6 bases of the junction unmatched. The CDR3 protein is CASSLSPTSKETQYF. The CDR3 coding sequence is TGTGCCAGCAGCTTGTCTCCGACTAGCAAAGAGACCCAGTACTTC.

This chain connects TRBV15 to TRBJ1-2, with 9 nucleotides matching TRBD1. Losses at the gene ends were 3 bases for V and 4 bases for J; bases not matched to a gene: 9. Germline CDR1 LNHNV, CDR2 YYDKDF (reference sequence). The CDR3 runs to 16 residues. CDR3 residues: CATSRGQGALGYGYTF. The CDR3 DNA reads TGTGCCACCAGCAGGGGACAGGGCGCCCTTGGCTATGGCTACACCTTC. The whole variable domain, remainder taken from reference TRBV15 and TRBJ1-2, is DAMVIQNPRYQVTQFGKPVTLSCSQTLNHNVMYWYQQKSSQAPKLLFHYYDKDFNNEADTPDNFQSRRPNTSFCFLDIRSPGLGDTAMYLCATSRGQGALGYGYTFGSGTRLTVV.

This sequence joins TRBV2 and TRBJ1-4; unclear D gene. The CDR3 has 13 residues. Germline V gene data show CDR1 as SNHLY and CDR2 as FYNNEI. V shed 3 bases and J shed 10 bases, with 12 bases lying between them. The CDR3 reads CASSDPETGKLFF. In DNA form, the CDR3 reads TGTGCCAGCAGTGATCCCGAGACTGGAAAACTGTTTTTT.

V is TRBV5-6 and J is TRBJ2-7; TRBD1 matches 7 bases. Looked up from germline, CDR1 is SGHDT and CDR2 is YYEEEE. With 4 bases clipped from V and 3 bases from J, the junction kept 7 bases outside the gene matches. This CDR3 is built from 14 residues. CDR3 coding DNA: TGTGCCAGCAGCCTAGGGGGCAGGGACTACGAGCAGTACTTC. Encoded protein: CASSLGGRDYEQYF.

This chain connects TRBV28 to TRBJ1-1; D is uncertain. The length of the CDR3 is 12 residues. Germline CDR1 MDHEN, CDR2 SYDVKM. V was clipped by 8 bases and J by 2 bases, with 9 bases between them. Written as DNA, the CDR3 is TGTGCCAGCTTATCGGTTAACACTGAAGCTTTCTTT. Protein product: CASLSVNTEAFF.

This chain links TRBV24-1 with TRBJ2-1; D uncertain. CDR1 and CDR2 (germline): KGHDR, SFDVKD. The CDR3 length is 13 residues. V was shortened by 7 bases and J by 8 bases, with 14 bases between the two germline ends. The CDR3 reads CATRKDNVDEQFF. Here the CDR3 DNA reads TGTGCCACCAGGAAAGACAATGTCGATGAGCAGTTCTTC.

The sample holds one count of this clone. This chain connects TRBV3-1 (or the pseudogene TRBV3-2) to TRBJ1-2, with a weak D call TRBD1 (6 bases). Per germline, CDR1 LGHDT and CDR2 YNNKEL (reference sequence). The germline V and J ends were trimmed by 4 bases and 3 bases, with 15 bases remaining between them. This CDR3 is 15 amino acids long. As DNA, the CDR3 is TGTGCCAGCAGCCTAGCACAGGGAAGACACTATGGCTACACCTTC. As protein: CASSLAQGRHYGYTF.

The chain uses TRBV10-3 and TRBJ2-1; tentative D call: TRBD2 (7 bases). Germline lookup yields CDR1 ENHRY and CDR2 SYGVKD. The CDR3 spans 17 residues. Trimming removed 1 base from V and 6 bases from J, with 19 bases in between. The CDR3 sequence: CAISEFEGGLLPNEQFF. In DNA, the CDR3 is TGTGCCATCAGTGAGTTTGAGGGGGGGCTCCTCCCCAATGAGCAGTTCTTC.

This clone has a handful of counts. J is TRBJ2-2 and V is TRBV10-1; D unresolved. The V gene lost 6 bases and the J gene lost 6 bases, with 8 bases spanning the gap. The CDR3 consists of 12 residues. Germline values: CDR1 WNHNN, CDR2 SYGVQD (reference sequence). CDR3 amino acids: CASRAEAGELFF. DNA for the CDR3: TGCGCCAGCAGGGCAGAGGCCGGGGAGCTGTTTTTT.

This chain uses TRBV5-1 with TRBJ2-3, with TRBD2 identical over 9 bases. Germline CDR1 is SGHRS and CDR2 is YFSETQ. V lost 4 bases and J lost 2; bases outside the gene matches: 5. The CDR3 length is 15 residues. The CDR3 DNA sequence: TGCGCCAGCAGCGATCAGCGGGGGGCCACAGATACGCAGTATTTT. It specifies CASSDQRGATDTQYF. Full variable domain (rest looked up from reference TRBV5-1 and TRBJ2-3): KAGVTQTPRYLIKTRGQQVTLSCSPISGHRSVSWYQQTPGQGLQFLFEYFSETQRNKGNFPGRFSGRQFSNSRSEMNVSTLELGDSALYLCASSDQRGATDTQYFGPGTRLTVL.

The chain recombines TRBV11-2 with TRBJ2-3; D is undetermined. Germline loops: CDR1 SGHAT, CDR2 FQNNGV. This CDR3 is built from 13 residues. V gave up 2 bases and J gave up 4 bases, with 7 bases separating them. The CDR3 coding sequence is TGTGCCAGCAGCTTACCTTCGGCAGATACGCAGTATTTT. It specifies CASSLPSADTQYF.

This clone was counted between two and nine times. The chain carries TRBV4-1 and TRBJ1-5, with 7 bases identical to TRBD1. Germline-derived CDR1 and CDR2 are MGHRA and YSYEKL. The J segment lost 11 bases and the V segment lost 2 bases, leaving 12 bases of the junction unmatched. This CDR3 region has 15 residues. The CDR3 spells CASSQPGQWDRAQHF. CDR3 DNA sequence: TGCGCCAGCAGCCAACCGGGACAGTGGGACCGGGCCCAGCATTTT.

This rearrangement joins TRBV4-1 to TRBJ1-4; D perhaps matches TRBD1 (6 bases). V lost 5 bases and J lost 7, with 17 bases in between. The CDR3 runs 15 residues. Germline lookup yields CDR1 MGHRA and CDR2 YSYEKL. The CDR3 DNA follows: TGCGCCAGCAGCGACCGGACAGTCCAAACTGAAAAACTGTTTTTT. This translates into CASSDRTVQTEKLFF.

This clone has more than one count but fewer than ten. This chain links TRBV15 with TRBJ2-1; TRBD2 aligns across 9 bases. The trim removed 5 bases at V and 4 bases at J, leaving 15 bases unmatched. The CDR3 contains 18 residues. CDR1 is LNHNV and CDR2 is YYDKDF in the germline V gene (reference sequence). CDR3 in amino acids: CATSARSTVAGAYNEQFF. The CDR3 DNA follows: TGTGCCACCAGCGCGCGCTCGACCGTAGCGGGGGCGTACAATGAGCAGTTCTTC.

V usage is TRBV2 and J usage is TRBJ1-5; D is ambiguous. The V and J ends lost 6 bases and 9 bases respectively, with 15 bases between them. The CDR3 runs to 13 residues. Per the germline V gene, CDR1 is SNHLY and CDR2 is FYNNEI. CDR3 nucleotide sequence: TGTGCCAGCAGATCGGCCGGGGTGGGGCCCCAGCATTTT. It yields the protein CASRSAGVGPQHF.

The chain carries TRBV9 and TRBJ2-7; 8 bases are shared with TRBD1. This CDR3 comprises 18 residues. Unmatched junction bases numbered 19, after V lost 3 bases and J lost 5 bases. Looked up from germline, CDR1 is SGDLS and CDR2 is YYNGEE. The CDR3 nucleotides are TGTGCCAGCAGCGGGGGGATGTTCGGACAGGGAGGCATGAACGAGCAGTACTTC. Its protein product is CASSGGMFGQGGMNEQYF.

The J gene is TRBJ1-2, the V gene TRBV28; D not certain. The V gene lost 6 bases and the J gene lost 2 bases, with 13 bases spanning the gap. This CDR3 contains 14 residues. Germline CDR1 is MDHEN and CDR2 is SYDVKM. In nucleotides, the CDR3 is TGTGCCAGCAGCCCCGCAACGGGGAACTATGGCTACACCTTC. It codes for CASSPATGNYGYTF.